The T cell receptor beta chain under discussion was sequenced for a study of early T cells in non-severe SARS-CoV-2 infection. This clonotype was found many times. Unique molecular identifiers were added to individual cDNA molecules. One entry per CDR3 protein, called by TCRdb with MiXCR from the 5' RACE reads. The data contain around 70,000 distinct CDR3 sequences, over 9% of them seen just once; the ten biggest clones take up roughly 3.9%. CDR3 size: 14 residues. Per the germline V gene, CDR1 is LGHDT and CDR2 is YNNKEL (reference sequence). The ends were cut back, 5 bases at V and 11 bases at J, with 16 bases in the middle.

The source is an adult who was a healthcare worker with PCR-confirmed SARS-CoV-2 infection or an uninfected control (not recorded which). The sequenced sample consisted of whole blood. This sequence joins TRBV3-1 and TRBJ1-6; the D is unclear. CDR3 residues: CASSFRELNPPLHF. For the CDR3, the DNA is TGTGCCAGCAGCTTCCGGGAGCTGAATCCACCCCTCCACTTT.